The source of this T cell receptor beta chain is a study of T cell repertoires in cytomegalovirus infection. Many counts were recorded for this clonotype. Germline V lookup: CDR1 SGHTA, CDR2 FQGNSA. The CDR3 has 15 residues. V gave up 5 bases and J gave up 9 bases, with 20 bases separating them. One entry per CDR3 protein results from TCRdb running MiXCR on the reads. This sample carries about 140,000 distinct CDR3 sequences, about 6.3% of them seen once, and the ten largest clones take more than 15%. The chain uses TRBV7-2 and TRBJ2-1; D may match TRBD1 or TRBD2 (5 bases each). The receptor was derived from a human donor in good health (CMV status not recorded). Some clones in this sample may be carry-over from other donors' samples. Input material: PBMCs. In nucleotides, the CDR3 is TGTGCCAGCAGCCTAAGGGGCTTTGAAAGCGGTGAGCAGTTCTTC. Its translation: CASSLRGFESGEQFF.